One sample yielded the 23 T cell receptor beta chains listed below, sequenced in a study of response to subunit inactivated influenza vaccine (dated by TCRdb to the late 2010s). The sample's time point, from its label and the paper: around 42 days after influenza vaccine administration. Library creation used RT-PCR. TCRdb lists the instrument as Illumina HiSeq 2500. TCRdb reran the public reads through fastp at Q25 and MiXCR, keeping productive beta chains. Entries are consolidated by CDR3 protein sequence, retaining the most common genes and DNA. The sample table records hundreds of thousands of distinct CDR3 sequences; approximately 13% of these occur just once. About 12% of the sample lies in the top ten. The source was PBMCs from blood, collected around seven weeks after vaccination. Receptor source: a man between 50 and 59 years old who received an inactivated influenza vaccine. Donor details come from another sample of the same person, matched by shared clones.

In this sample, this clonotype turned up a few times. The J gene is TRBJ1-6, the V gene TRBV4-3, with unresolved D. This CDR3 is 18 amino acids long. In germline, CDR1 is LGHNA, CDR2 YSLEER. Trimming pared 1 base from V and 1 base from J, leaving 14 bases between. In DNA form, the CDR3 reads TGCGCCAGCAGCCAAGTTCCGTACAGAGCATCCTATAATTCACCCCTCCACTTT. This translates into CASSQVPYRASYNSPLHF.

This clonotype was seen at least ten times. The chain carries TRBV12-3 or TRBV12-4 and TRBJ2-7; D not resolved. The CDR3 runs 14 residues. The V end was cut by 2 bases, the J end by 0 bases, with 8 bases between. The CDR3 is CASSLSRTSYEQYF. As DNA, the CDR3 is TGTGCCAGCAGTTTAAGCCGCACCTCCTACGAGCAGTACTTC.

This clonotype was found a few times. The genes are TRBV6-5 and TRBJ1-6; the D gene is possibly TRBD1 (6 bases). CDR1 and CDR2 from the germline V gene are MNHEY and SVGAGI. V lost 5 bases, J lost 5 bases, and 16 bases lay in between. The CDR3 sequence is 16 residues long. CDR3 amino acids: CASSHPKGVNNSPLHF. The CDR3 DNA sequence: TGTGCCAGCAGTCACCCAAAGGGGGTAAATAATTCACCCCTCCACTTT.

This clonotype was picked up many times. J is TRBJ2-5 and V is TRBV6-5; D possibly corresponds to TRBD1 (5 bases). The CDR3 sequence is 14 residues long. V lost 3 bases and J 0 bases, leaving 8 bases between the germline ends. The germline CDR1 and CDR2 sequences are MNHEY and SVGAGI. The CDR3 sequence is CASSYPGYQETQYF. CDR3 DNA sequence: TGTGCCAGCAGTTATCCAGGGTACCAAGAGACCCAGTACTTC.

The chain has TRBV29-1 and TRBJ1-1; the D is unclear. This CDR3 contains 12 residues. V was pared by 1 base and J by 7 bases, with 10 bases between. Germline CDR1 and CDR2: SQVTM and ANQGSEA. The CDR3 loop is CSVEGPLGEAFF. DNA of the CDR3: TGCAGCGTTGAAGGACCCTTGGGTGAAGCTTTCTTT. The full variable domain, with the rest looked up from reference TRBV29-1 and TRBJ1-1, is SAVISQKPSRDICQRGTSLTIQCQVDSQVTMMFWYRQQPGQSLTLIATANQGSEATYESGFVIDKFPISRPNLTFSTLTVSNMSPEDSSIYLCSVEGPLGEAFFGQGTRLTVV.

The rearrangement joins TRBV7-7 to TRBJ2-5, with 11 bases aligning to TRBD1. The V segment lost 5 bases and the J segment 7 bases; nucleotides outside the gene matches: 6. This CDR3 region has 14 residues. Germline values: CDR1 SSHAT, CDR2 FNYEAQ (reference sequence). CDR3 in amino acids: CASSQGQGAGTQYF. The CDR3 nucleotides read TGTGCCAGCAGCCAAGGACAGGGGGCCGGGACCCAGTACTTC.

This clonotype was seen at least ten times. The chain links TRBV3-1 to TRBJ1-5; D may be TRBD1 (5 bases). This CDR3 region has 15 residues. From germline, CDR1 is LGHDT and CDR2 YNNKEL (reference sequence). Trimming removed 0 bases from V and 6 bases from J, with 12 bases in between. CDR3 coding DNA: TGTGCCAGCAGCCAAGATCTCCGGGGCAGTCAGCCCCAGCATTTT. Translating it yields CASSQDLRGSQPQHF.

The chain couples TRBV4-1 to TRBJ2-1, with 7 positions matching TRBD1. This CDR3 is built from 14 residues. The trim removed 1 base at V and 7 bases at J, leaving 4 bases unmatched. CDR1 and CDR2 (germline): MGHRA, YSYEKL. Here the CDR3 DNA reads TGCGCCAGCAGCCAAGCAGGGGGTTCAAATGAGCAGTTCTTC. Protein: CASSQAGGSNEQFF.

This clonotype showed up just a few times. The chain has TRBV27 and TRBJ2-1, with 10 positions matching TRBD1. The V gene end was trimmed by 2 bases and the J gene end by 12 bases; junction bases not matched to a gene: 7. The CDR3 sequence is 14 residues long. The V gene's germline CDR1 is MNHEY and CDR2 SMNVEV (reference sequence). Here the CDR3 reads CASSLRYRTGGQFF. The CDR3 DNA reads TGTGCCAGCAGTTTACGGTATAGGACAGGGGGGCAGTTCTTC.

The rearrangement links TRBV12-3 or TRBV12-4 to TRBJ2-4; D tentatively fits TRBD1 or TRBD2 (6 bases each). Trimming cost V 0 bases and J 3 bases, with 15 bases left between them. CDR3 length: 17 residues. The CDR3 protein is CASSLAKRGAVKNIQYF. CDR3 sequence (DNA): TGTGCCAGCAGTTTAGCGAAGAGGGGGGCGGTCAAAAACATTCAGTACTTC.

This clonotype showed up many times. The gene calls are TRBV7-9 and TRBJ2-3, with 8 bases that match TRBD2. The CDR3 length is 15 residues. Per germline, CDR1 SEHNR and CDR2 FQNEAQ (reference sequence). J gave up 6 bases and V 5 bases, and 10 bases lay outside the gene matches. The CDR3 nucleotides read TGTGCCAGCAGCCCCGGGACTAGTTTCTCTGATACGCAGTATTTT. This encodes CASSPGTSFSDTQYF.

This clonotype was counted only a few times. The chain recombines TRBV12-3 or TRBV12-4 with TRBJ2-1; 10 nucleotides match TRBD2. Trimming cost V 3 bases and J 5 bases; bases outside gene matches: 4. This CDR3 region has 15 residues. This CDR3 is CASSLELAGNNEQFF. Here the CDR3 DNA reads TGTGCCAGCAGTTTGGAACTAGCGGGAAACAATGAGCAGTTCTTC.

This clonotype was counted ten times or more. The V and J genes are TRBV4-1 and TRBJ2-5; no reliable D call. This CDR3 comprises 13 residues. Trimming pared 4 bases from V and 4 bases from J, leaving 10 bases between. CDR1 MGHRA and CDR2 YSYEKL come from the germline V gene. CDR3 amino acids: CASSRMSRETQYF. The DNA of the CDR3 is TGCGCCAGCAGCCGCATGAGCCGAGAGACCCAGTACTTC.

This clonotype turned up a few times. This chain connects TRBV6-1 to TRBJ1-6; D is unclear. Germline CDR1 reads MNHNS; CDR2 reads SASEGT. The CDR3 sequence is 15 residues long. V shed 8 bases and J shed 8 bases, with 19 bases lying between them. The DNA of the CDR3 is TGTGCCAGCGCCGTAGGGCAGACAAGGGATTCACCCCTCCACTTT. Encoded protein: CASAVGQTRDSPLHF.

This clonotype has more than one count but fewer than ten. The CDR3 DNA reads as TGCGCCACCTCCTCCTCCGGGAGCTCTGGGGCCAACGTCCTGACTTTC. This codes for CATSSSGSSGANVLTF. The rearrangement links TRBV5-1 to TRBJ2-6; a possible D gene is TRBD2 (6 bases). In germline, CDR1 is SGHRS, CDR2 YFSETQ. This CDR3 is 16 amino acids long. Between the trimmed V and J ends, which lost 9 bases and 0 bases, there was a span of 16 bases. The whole variable domain, remainder taken from reference TRBV5-1 and TRBJ2-6, is KAGVTQTPRYLIKTRGQQVTLSCSPISGHRSVSWYQQTPGQGLQFLFEYFSETQRNKGNFPGRFSGRQFSNSRSEMNVSTLELGDSALYLCATSSSGSSGANVLTFGAGSRLTVL.

The chain employs TRBV5-1 and TRBJ2-7; D might be TRBD2 (6 bases). The V gene lost 4 bases and the J gene lost 7 bases, with 18 bases spanning the gap. This CDR3 is built from 14 residues. CDR1 and CDR2 from the germline V gene are SGHRS and YFSETQ. The CDR3 loop reads CASSPVPGVWEQYF. DNA for the CDR3: TGCGCCAGCAGCCCCGTACCGGGAGTGTGGGAGCAGTACTTC.

This clonotype has just a few counts. The chain links TRBV20-1 to TRBJ2-2, with D perhaps matching TRBD2 (5 bases). This CDR3 region has 13 residues. Trimming pared 6 bases from V and 5 bases from J, leaving 13 bases between. Per the germline V gene, CDR1 is DFQATT and CDR2 is SNEGSKA (reference sequence). CDR3 nucleotides: TGCAGTGCCCCCCCGAGAGGGACCGGGGAGCTGTTTTTT. This encodes CSAPPRGTGELFF.

This clonotype has a count of ten or more. V usage is TRBV11-1 and J usage is TRBJ2-4; TRBD1 aligns across 7 bases. Looked up from germline, CDR1 is SGHAT and CDR2 is FQDESV (reference sequence). The V gene end was trimmed by 0 bases and the J gene end by 4 bases; junction bases not matched to a gene: 21. The CDR3 covers 21 residues. In nucleotides, the CDR3 is TGTGCCAGCAGCTTAGCGACGGGAATCACCGGCCGACAGGGAATAAAAAACATTCAGTACTTC. It codes for CASSLATGITGRQGIKNIQYF.

This clonotype was found a few times. This chain joins TRBV27 and TRBJ2-3; weak D call: TRBD1 (6 bases). Trimming stripped 2 bases from V and 1 base from J, with 10 bases between. This CDR3 comprises 15 residues. CDR1 and CDR2 (germline): MNHEY, SMNVEV (reference sequence). In nucleotides, the CDR3 is TGTGCCAGCAGTTTAGGGGCAGGGGGCACAGATACGCAGTATTTT. Its protein product is CASSLGAGGTDTQYF.

This clonotype was observed many times. Its ends do not fully match the called genes, so a read error is possible. This chain uses TRBV5-6 with TRBJ2-1; 10 nucleotides line up with TRBD2. The CDR3 is made up of 16 amino acids. The germline CDR1 and CDR2 sequences are SGHDT and YYEEEE. Written as DNA, the CDR3 is TGCGCCAGCAGCTTGGGGCTAGCGGGGGTCTACAATGAGCAGTTCTTC. Translating gives CASSLGLAGVYNEQFF. The variable domain in full, completed from reference TRBV5-6 and TRBJ2-1, reads DAGVTQSPTHLIKTRGQQVTLRCSPKSGHDTVSWYQQALGQGPQFIFQYYEEEERQRGNFPDRFSGHQFPNYSSELNVNALLLGDSALYLCASSLGLAGVYNEQFFGPGTRLTVL.

This clonotype occurred a few times. As DNA, the CDR3 is TGCAGTGCTAGAGATTGGACCTCGGACGTTTCAGATACGCAGTATTTT. It translates to CSARDWTSDVSDTQYF. The chain combines TRBV20-1 with TRBJ2-3, with D unclear. Per the germline V gene, CDR1 is DFQATT and CDR2 is SNEGSKA (reference sequence). The CDR3 has 16 amino acids. Trimming removed 0 bases at V and 4 bases at J, with 17 bases between.

A few counts support this clonotype. The J gene is TRBJ2-2, the V gene TRBV12-3 or TRBV12-4; 9 bases map to TRBD1. The trim removed 6 bases at V and 5 bases at J, leaving 4 bases unmatched. The CDR3 runs 14 residues. The DNA of the CDR3 is TGTGCCAGCAGACAGGGGGCTGGGACCGGGGAGCTGTTTTTT. Translation gives CASRQGAGTGELFF.

A note on this clonotype: Just one base apart from a much larger clone, this may be a read error. V gene TRBV20-1 combines with J gene TRBJ2-1, with TRBD2 matching 9 bases. In germline, CDR1 is DFQATT, CDR2 SNEGSKA (reference sequence). The CDR3 has 11 residues. The chain's CDR3 is CSPGTSKEQFF. The CDR3 nucleotides read TGCAGCCCCGGGACTAGCAAAGAGCAGTTCTTC.